Sequencing of this T cell receptor (beta chain) was carried out in a study of OX40 agonist ivuxolimab in advanced cancers. Study details: Across the patients, intravenous ivuxolimab was delivered every 2 weeks at 0.01 to 10 mg/kg. Partial responses were achieved by three patients, one with hepatocellular carcinoma and two with cutaneous melanoma. Whole-study findings and limits: Several nonresponders also turned out to have low normalized T-cell clonal expansion. Dose levels from 0.1 to 3.0 mg/kg saw CD4+ and CD8+ blood T cells expand clonally by week 6.

Clones were read by immunoSEQ multiplex PCR, and TCRdb kept only the in-frame ones, dropping some. The table records roughly 120,000 clones, roughly 90% of them present only once. The V and J ends lost 0 bases and 16 bases, in that order; junction bases with no gene match: 12. The germline gives CDR1 SEHNR, CDR2 FQNEAQ (reference sequence). CDR3 length: 14 amino acids. A word on this clone: The antigen is undetermined.

This TCR was recovered from an adult with an advanced solid tumor such as melanoma, head and neck, liver or kidney cancer. This sequence joins TRBV7-9 and TRBJ2-1, with TRBD1 identical over 7 bases. The sequenced sample was CD4+ or CD8+ T cells sorted from blood, obtained in a trial of the OX40 agonist ivuxolimab. CDR3 in DNA: TGTGCCAGCAGCTTAGCGATCGTTGACAGGGATCATTTCTTC. Encoded protein: CASSLAIVDRDHFF.